This TCR beta chain was identified during a study of OX40 agonist ivuxolimab in advanced cancers. V was trimmed by 4 bases and J by 2 bases, leaving 14 bases between them. Germline V gene data show CDR1 as MNHEY and CDR2 as SMNVEV (reference sequence). The CDR3 loop spans 15 amino acids. Sequencing used immunoSEQ multiplex PCR; TCRdb keeps in-frame clones, though not all of them. In the table there are roughly 50,000 clones, approximately 88% of which are singletons. Source: CD4+ or CD8+ T cells sorted from blood, taken in a trial of the OX40 agonist ivuxolimab. The rearrangement joins TRBV27 to TRBJ1-1, with D maybe TRBD1 (5 bases). The sequence was obtained from an adult with an advanced solid tumor such as melanoma, head and neck, liver or kidney cancer. CDR3 in amino acids: CASSSLQGANTEAFF. CDR3 coding DNA: TGTGCCAGCAGTTCACTACAAGGGGCAAACACTGAAGCTTTCTTT.